This passage covers 21 T cell receptor beta chains from one sample sequenced in a study of blood T cells in healthy people across ages. It was with a sample-barcoded 5' primer and a J-beta primer mix that a second PCR of roughly 7 to 12 cycles was run. TCRdb passed the 5' RACE reads through MiXCR, listing each CDR3 protein once. The sample carries about a million distinct CDR3 sequences, around two fifths recorded once. Sequencing was performed on blood. These receptors originate from a man in his late teens or twenties in good health.

This rearrangement joins TRBV4-1 to TRBJ1-1; 12 bases map to TRBD1. In germline, CDR1 is MGHRA, CDR2 YSYEKL. The CDR3 has 17 residues. V dropped 2 bases and J dropped 5; count of bases not matched to a gene: 9. CDR3: CASSQTPGQGARTEAFF. The CDR3 coding sequence is TGCGCCAGCAGCCAAACACCGGGACAGGGGGCTCGTACTGAAGCTTTCTTT.

The chain has TRBV28 and TRBJ2-2; D gene uncertain. V was shortened by 7 bases and J by 0 bases, with 6 bases between the two germline ends. CDR1 MDHEN and CDR2 SYDVKM come from the germline V gene. The CDR3 loop spans 13 amino acids. The CDR3 coding sequence is TGTGCCAGCAATCTCCCGAACACCGGGGAGCTGTTTTTT. Translated: CASNLPNTGELFF.

This sequence joins TRBV27 and TRBJ1-5, with 8 positions matching TRBD1. The CDR3 length is 15 residues. With V trimmed by 6 bases and J by 5 bases, 9 bases remained unmatched. Germline V CDR1 and CDR2: MNHEY, SMNVEV (reference sequence). DNA for the CDR3: TGTGCCAGCAGAAGACAGGGGATGAGGCATCAGCCCCAGCATTTT. Translated, it gives CASRRQGMRHQPQHF.

The V and J genes are TRBV20-1 and TRBJ2-1; TRBD2 matches 9 bases. The CDR3 length is 16 residues. Per germline, CDR1 DFQATT and CDR2 SNEGSKA (reference sequence). V was pared by 7 bases and J by 0 bases, with 10 bases of the junction left unmatched. The CDR3 spells CSVQRGASSSYNEQFF. CDR3 DNA sequence: TGCAGTGTGCAGCGGGGGGCCTCGAGCTCCTACAATGAGCAGTTCTTC.

About this clonotype itself: An end of the junction differs from the germline gene, which may be a read error. The chain recombines TRBV15 with TRBJ2-3, with D possibly matching TRBD2 (6 bases). Looked up from germline, CDR1 is LNHNV and CDR2 is YYDKDF (reference sequence). The CDR3 totals 15 residues. The CDR3, as DNA: TGTGACACCAGCAAAGGCGGCGGGGAGATATATACGCAGTATTTT. Amino acids: CDTSKGGGEIYTQYF.

The genes are TRBV7-9 and TRBJ1-4; D uncertain. The CDR3 length is 14 residues. Per germline, CDR1 SEHNR and CDR2 FQNEAQ (reference sequence). Trimming removed 5 bases from V and 3 bases from J, with 10 bases in between. As DNA, the CDR3 is TGTGCCAGCAGCCGTACTACGGCTAATGAAAAACTGTTTTTT. It translates to CASSRTTANEKLFF.

This clonotype was seen more than once but under ten times. The V call is TRBV27, the J call TRBJ2-3, with TRBD2 identical over 10 bases. V shed 5 bases and J 6 bases; nucleotides not matched to a gene: 8. Germline CDR1 is MNHEY and CDR2 is SMNVEV (reference sequence). This CDR3 contains 15 residues. The DNA for the CDR3 is TGTGCCAGCAGTACTAGCGGGGTTCCGTGGGATACGCAGTATTTT. Encoded protein: CASSTSGVPWDTQYF.

There are a few counts of this clonotype. The chain employs TRBV9 and TRBJ1-1; tentatively, D is TRBD1 (6 bases). The CDR3 consists of 14 residues. Trimming stripped 3 bases from V and 1 base from J, with 10 bases between. Germline assignment: CDR1 SGDLS and CDR2 YYNGEE. CDR3 protein: CASSGGAENTEAFF. The CDR3, as DNA: TGTGCCAGCAGCGGGGGGGCAGAGAACACTGAAGCTTTCTTT.

This clonotype was observed a few times. J is TRBJ1-2 and V is TRBV12-3 or TRBV12-4, with D possibly matching TRBD1 (5 bases). CDR3 length: 14 residues. Trimming stripped 6 bases from V and 8 bases from J, with 19 bases between. CDR3 in amino acids: CASRGRYQGSGYTF. The DNA of the CDR3 is TGTGCCAGCAGGGGGCGGTACCAGGGCAGCGGCTACACCTTC.

V usage is TRBV24-1 and J usage is TRBJ2-3; D is undetermined. The germline CDR1 and CDR2 sequences are KGHDR and SFDVKD. CDR3 length equals 15 residues. V dropped 1 base and J dropped 1 base, with 8 bases sitting between them. The CDR3 loop reads CATSDFGQGTDTQYF. The CDR3 region has the DNA TGTGCCACCAGTGATTTTGGGCAGGGCACAGATACGCAGTATTTT.

Comment on this clonotype: The junction shows a germline mismatch at one end, possibly a read error. The chain recombines TRBV14 with TRBJ2-5; 14 bases match TRBD2. Germline V gene data show CDR1 as SGHDN and CDR2 as FVKESK. The CDR3 consists of 17 residues. CDR3 coding DNA: TGTACCAGCAGCTCGGGACTAGCGGGGGCCCTACAAGAGACCCAGTACTTC. Amino acids: CTSSSGLAGALQETQYF.

The table lists this clonotype with a count of one. The chain is built from TRBV4-3 and TRBJ2-2; D is unclear. The CDR3 has 15 amino acids. The V and J ends lost 4 bases and 0 bases respectively, with 9 bases between them. Germline values: CDR1 LGHNA, CDR2 YSLEER. The CDR3: CASSRDHTNTGELFF. Here the CDR3 DNA reads TGCGCCAGCAGCCGAGATCACACGAACACCGGGGAGCTGTTTTTT.

The rearrangement uses TRBV24-1 and TRBJ2-2, with D tentatively TRBD1 (6 bases). Per germline, CDR1 KGHDR and CDR2 SFDVKD. V lost 6 bases and J 4 bases, leaving 23 bases between the germline ends. The CDR3 sequence is 18 residues long. The DNA for the CDR3 is TGTGCCACCAGTTTTTCCGCAGGGGATCGTCCGAGCACCGGGGAGCTGTTTTTT. Protein: CATSFSAGDRPSTGELFF.

CDR3 DNA sequence: TGTGCCAACGGTCAAAGCAATCAGCCCCAGCATTTT. Its translation: CANGQSNQPQHF. The chain links TRBV10-3 to TRBJ1-5, with D hard to call. CDR1 and CDR2 from the germline V gene are ENHRY and SYGVKD. This CDR3 contains 12 residues. V lost 10 bases and J lost 1, with 8 bases in between.

The chain recombines TRBV12-3 or TRBV12-4 with TRBJ1-6; TRBD1 is a possible D gene (6 bases). CDR3 length equals 12 residues. V shed 6 bases and J shed 10 bases, with 10 bases lying between them. The CDR3 DNA reads TGTGCCAGCAGGGGGGCGGGGTCACCCCTCCACTTT. It translates to CASRGAGSPLHF.

This rearrangement joins TRBV7-2 to TRBJ1-1, with TRBD1 as a possible D gene (6 bases). This CDR3 has 15 residues. V lost 2 bases and J 3 bases, leaving 13 bases between the germline ends. Germline V gene sequence: CDR1 SGHTA, CDR2 FQGNSA. CDR3 in amino acids: CASSLYPGEDTEAFF. CDR3 coding DNA: TGTGCCAGCAGCTTATATCCAGGGGAGGACACTGAAGCTTTCTTT. The entire variable domain, with the rest obtained from reference TRBV7-2 and TRBJ1-1, is as follows: GAGVSQSPSNKVTEKGKDVELRCDPISGHTALYWYRQSLGQGLEFLIYFQGNSAPDKSGLPSDRFSAERTGGSVSTLTIQRTQQEDSAVYLCASSLYPGEDTEAFFGQGTRLTVV.

The J gene is TRBJ2-3, the V gene TRBV6-6; 8 bases map to TRBD2. The CDR3 consists of 16 residues. In germline, CDR1 is MNHNY, CDR2 SVGAGI (reference sequence). Losses at the gene ends were 9 bases for V and 5 bases for J; bases not matched to a gene: 16. The CDR3 protein is CASHRDGAGVGDTQYF. In DNA form, the CDR3 reads TGTGCCAGTCACCGTGATGGAGCGGGGGTAGGAGATACGCAGTATTTT.

The gene calls are TRBV11-1 and TRBJ1-2; D call uncertain. The CDR3 consists of 15 residues. V was trimmed by 1 base and J by 1 base, leaving 10 bases between them. The germline V gene has CDR1 SGHAT and CDR2 FQDESV (reference sequence). The CDR3 region is CASSLGSTGNYGYTF. CDR3 nucleotide sequence: TGTGCCAGCAGCTTAGGGTCCACCGGTAACTATGGCTACACCTTC.

J is TRBJ2-7 and V is TRBV2; D is unclear. V was pared by 6 bases and J by 6 bases, with 15 bases between. The V gene's germline CDR1 is SNHLY and CDR2 FYNNEI. The CDR3 covers 13 residues. CDR3 region: CASRWTDLGEQYF. CDR3 sequence (DNA): TGTGCCAGCAGGTGGACCGACTTAGGCGAGCAGTACTTC.

This clonotype was recorded at least ten times. The J gene is TRBJ2-7, the V gene TRBV12-3 or TRBV12-4; TRBD2 matches at 7 bases. The CDR3 is 11 amino acids. As DNA, the CDR3 is TGTGCTACCACCGATGGGGGGGTTCAGTACTTC. Encoded protein: CATTDGGVQYF.

This chain joins TRBV5-1 and TRBJ2-3; D gene uncertain. The CDR3 extends over 15 amino acids. V gave up 1 base and J gave up 2 bases, with 11 bases separating them. The V gene's germline CDR1 is SGHRS and CDR2 YFSETQ. The CDR3 protein is CASSLSPGATDTQYF. CDR3 DNA sequence: TGCGCCAGCAGCTTGTCACCAGGAGCCACAGATACGCAGTATTTT.